The 24 T cell receptor beta chains below all came from one sample that was sequenced in a study of CD8 T cells in Susac syndrome. Reverse transcription used roughly 0.45 to 1 ug RNA and random hexamers. From the immunoSEQ multiplex PCR reads, TCRdb called clonotypes with MiXCR, one entry per CDR3 protein. The profile covers fewer than 250,000 distinct CDR3 sequences, with around 93% appearing a single time and around 0.1% taken by the ten largest. Sequencing used CD4+ T cells from PBMCs. Receptor source: a human donor in good health.

The chain links TRBV7-2 to TRBJ2-6; 10 positions agree with TRBD2. The CDR3 sequence is 20 residues long. After removal of 0 bases from V and 3 bases from J, the junction contained 11 bases not matched to a gene. Germline values: CDR1 SGHTA, CDR2 FQGNSA. The CDR3: CASSLASSSGGPFGANVLTF. The DNA for the CDR3 is TGTGCCAGCAGCTTAGCGTCGTCTAGCGGGGGCCCCTTTGGGGCCAACGTCCTGACTTTC.

The chain combines TRBV7-2 with TRBJ1-2; no firm D call. Germline V gives CDR1 SGHTA, CDR2 FQGNSA. CDR3 length: 13 amino acids. V lost 8 bases to trimming and J lost 5 bases, with 15 bases between them. The CDR3 protein is CASGEGGSYGYTF. The CDR3 bases are TGTGCCAGCGGGGAAGGAGGGTCGTATGGCTACACCTTC.

The V and J genes are TRBV4-1 and TRBJ1-1; D uncertain. The CDR3 consists of 13 residues. CDR1 MGHRA and CDR2 YSYEKL come from the germline V gene. V was pared by 2 bases and J by 5 bases, with 9 bases between. CDR3 in amino acids: CASSQLTGTEAFF. In nucleotides, the CDR3 is TGCGCCAGCAGCCAACTTACGGGGACTGAAGCTTTCTTT.

CDR3 in amino acids: CAISQDRANQPQHF. The CDR3 DNA follows: TGTGCCATCAGCCAGGACAGGGCGAATCAGCCCCAGCATTTT. The V and J genes are TRBV10-3 and TRBJ1-5; 8 bases match TRBD1. CDR3 length: 14 amino acids. In germline, CDR1 is ENHRY, CDR2 SYGVKD. The ends lost 6 bases at V and 4 bases at J; junction bases unmatched: 5.

This rearrangement joins TRBV14 to TRBJ2-7; possible D gene TRBD2, 5 bases. CDR3 length equals 14 residues. From germline, CDR1 is SGHDN and CDR2 FVKESK. V was trimmed by 1 base and J by 6 bases, leaving 13 bases between them. CDR3 sequence reads: CASSQVRLTGEQYF. CDR3 coding DNA: TGTGCCAGCAGCCAAGTACGACTAACGGGCGAGCAGTACTTC.

The V and J genes are TRBV20-1 and TRBJ1-5, with D possibly being TRBD1 (6 bases). The CDR3 contains 13 residues. CDR1 and CDR2 from the germline V gene are DFQATT and SNEGSKA (reference sequence). The germline V and J ends were trimmed by 5 bases and 7 bases, with 15 bases remaining between them. The CDR3 region is CSAASQGFQPQHF. For the CDR3, the DNA is TGCAGTGCTGCTTCACAGGGTTTCCAGCCCCAGCATTTT.

The CDR3 coding sequence is TGTGCCAGCAGCCCTCCGGGGCAGGGAGGAAACATTCAGTACTTC. Its translation: CASSPPGQGGNIQYF. V and J are TRBV6-5 and TRBJ2-4; D perhaps matches TRBD2 (6 bases). The CDR3 spans 15 residues. Germline CDR1 MNHEY, CDR2 SVGAGI. V lost 6 bases, J lost 6 bases, and 18 bases lay in between.

About this clonotype itself: Given the absence of the conserved phenylalanine or tryptophan at the CDR3 end, a read error is likely. The chain combines TRBV28 with TRBJ2-2, with D perhaps TRBD1 or TRBD2 (5 bases each). The CDR3 has 17 amino acids. Trimming removed 5 bases at V and 3 bases at J, with 19 bases between. Germline CDR1 reads MDHEN; CDR2 reads SYDVKM. As DNA, the CDR3 is TGTGCCAGCAGTCCTCTCCGGGACCCAACGCACACCGGGGAGCTGTTTCTT. Translation gives CASSPLRDPTHTGELFL.

V and J are TRBV5-1 and TRBJ2-3; no clear D gene. The CDR3 has 15 residues. V was trimmed by 1 base and J by 5 bases, leaving 14 bases between them. Germline V gene lookup returns CDR1 SGHRS and CDR2 YFSETQ. The CDR3 spells CASSLLGTRRDTQYF. The DNA of the CDR3 is TGCGCCAGCAGCTTGTTGGGTACCCGTAGAGATACGCAGTATTTT.

V gene TRBV29-1 combines with J gene TRBJ2-3; 7 bases are shared with TRBD1. Per germline, CDR1 SQVTM and CDR2 ANQGSEA. This CDR3 contains 13 residues. V shed 4 bases, J shed 3 bases, and the junction held 4 bases outside the gene matches. This chain's CDR3 is CSVARGRTDTQYF. The CDR3 nucleotides read TGCAGCGTTGCGAGGGGGCGGACAGATACGCAGTATTTT.

This rearrangement joins TRBV18 to TRBJ2-7; D is uncertain. V was clipped by 0 bases and J by 4 bases, with 13 bases between them. The germline gives CDR1 KGHSH, CDR2 LQKENI. This CDR3 is 15 amino acids long. CDR3 sequence (DNA): TGTGCCAGCTCACCACCGGGCGGTTCCGTGTACGAGCAGTACTTC. Its protein is CASSPPGGSVYEQYF. The full variable domain, rest sourced from reference TRBV18 and TRBJ2-7, is NAGVMQNPRHLVRRRGQEARLRCSPMKGHSHVYWYRQLPEEGLKFMVYLQKENIIDESGMPKERFSAEFPKEGPSILRIQQVVRGDSAAYFCASSPPGGSVYEQYFGPGTRLTVT.

On this clonotype: Relative to the germline gene, one junction end is altered; a read error may explain this. The chain recombines TRBV7-2 with TRBJ2-1, with D tentatively TRBD2 (6 bases). The CDR3 loop spans 11 amino acids. CDR1 SGHTA and CDR2 FQGNSA come from the germline V gene. As DNA, the CDR3 is TGTGCCAGCAGCTTAAAGGGACTTTACATCTTC. Translation: CASSLKGLYIF.

This chain joins TRBV19 and TRBJ2-4; no firm D call. V was trimmed by 3 bases and J by 0 bases, leaving 9 bases between them. Germline loops: CDR1 LNHDA, CDR2 SQIVND (reference sequence). The CDR3 is 15 residues long. CDR3 sequence reads: CASSMSRQAKNIQYF. In nucleotides, the CDR3 is TGTGCCAGTAGTATGTCCCGGCAAGCCAAAAACATTCAGTACTTC.

The chain has TRBV18 and TRBJ2-2; D gene uncertain. This CDR3 region has 12 residues. Germline V gene sequence: CDR1 KGHSH, CDR2 LQKENI. Trimming stripped 3 bases from V and 3 bases from J, with 2 bases between. CDR3 DNA sequence: TGTGCCAGCTCACCTTACACCGGGGAGCTGTTTTTT. Translated: CASSPYTGELFF. The whole variable domain, remainder taken from reference TRBV18 and TRBJ2-2, is NAGVMQNPRHLVRRRGQEARLRCSPMKGHSHVYWYRQLPEEGLKFMVYLQKENIIDESGMPKERFSAEFPKEGPSILRIQQVVRGDSAAYFCASSPYTGELFFGEGSRLTVL.

This clonotype was observed once. The chain employs TRBV7-3 and TRBJ2-1, with a possible D match to TRBD2 (6 bases). The length of the CDR3 is 15 residues. Trimming removed 5 bases at V and 6 bases at J, with 17 bases between. Per the germline V gene, CDR1 is SGHTA and CDR2 is FQGTGA. This CDR3 is CASSPAPGTFNEQFF. CDR3 nucleotide sequence: TGTGCCAGCAGCCCCGCCCCCGGGACTTTCAATGAGCAGTTCTTC.

This chain's CDR3 is CASSLSSDSGNTIYF. The CDR3 nucleotides are TGTGCCAGCAGCTTATCGTCGGATTCTGGAAACACCATATATTTT. This rearrangement joins TRBV7-2 to TRBJ1-3, with no clear D. This CDR3 is built from 15 residues. The ends were cut back, 2 bases at V and 1 base at J, with 9 bases in the middle. Germline V gives CDR1 SGHTA, CDR2 FQGNSA.

V is TRBV29-1 and J is TRBJ2-5; possibly TRBD1 for D (5 bases). This CDR3 has 13 amino acids. Trimming shortened V by 2 bases and J by 2 bases, and 9 bases separated the two germline ends. CDR1 is SQVTM and CDR2 is ANQGSEA in the germline V gene. In DNA, the CDR3 is TGCAGCGTTGAAACAGGACGACAAGAGACCCAGTACTTC. Protein: CSVETGRQETQYF.

This chain connects TRBV11-1 to TRBJ1-1, with D uncertain. Germline CDR1 SGHAT, CDR2 FQDESV (reference sequence). The CDR3 has 12 residues. V was clipped by 0 bases and J by 5 bases, with 4 bases between them. As DNA, the CDR3 is TGTGCCAGCAGCTTAGCGAGGACTGAAGCTTTCTTT. The encoded protein is CASSLARTEAFF.

V is TRBV2 and J is TRBJ2-7; either TRBD1 or TRBD2 may fit D (6 bases each). Looked up from germline, CDR1 is SNHLY and CDR2 is FYNNEI. This CDR3 is 13 amino acids long. Trimming removed 1 base from V and 5 bases from J, with 9 bases in between. The CDR3 nucleotides are TGTGCCAGCAGTGAAGAAAGGGGGGACGAGCAGTACTTC. Protein sequence: CASSEERGDEQYF.

The chain has TRBV4-1 and TRBJ2-7, with TRBD1 as a possible D gene (6 bases). This CDR3 is 12 amino acids long. Trimming cost V 11 bases and J 2 bases, with 13 bases left between them. Germline loops: CDR1 MGHRA, CDR2 YSYEKL. As DNA, the CDR3 is TGCGCCGGGGGAACAGGGACCTACGAGCAGTACGTC. This encodes CAGGTGTYEQYV.

This clonotype was seen once. V gene TRBV5-6 combines with J gene TRBJ1-4; 10 nucleotides line up with TRBD1. Germline V gene data show CDR1 as SGHDT and CDR2 as YYEEEE. The CDR3 totals 16 residues. The junction had 5 bases not matched to a gene; V was cut back by 1 base and J by 5 bases. CDR3 loop: CASSLSGQGLNEKLFF. The CDR3, as DNA: TGTGCCAGCAGCTTGTCGGGACAGGGGTTAAATGAAAAACTGTTTTTT.

This clonotype has just a few counts. The V gene is TRBV7-2, the J gene TRBJ2-1; D gene unclear. The CDR3 sequence is 12 residues long. Looked up from germline, CDR1 is SGHTA and CDR2 is FQGNSA. V was cut by 5 bases and J by 1 base, with 3 bases left in between. The CDR3 sequence: CASSASYNEQFF. CDR3 sequence (DNA): TGTGCCAGCAGCGCTTCCTACAATGAGCAGTTCTTC.

J is TRBJ1-2 and V is TRBV6-6; tentatively, D is TRBD1 (5 bases). This CDR3 is 14 amino acids long. Trimming took off 6 bases at V and 4 bases at J, with 15 bases between the two ends. The germline CDR1 and CDR2 sequences are MNHNY and SVGAGI (reference sequence). The CDR3 DNA sequence: TGTGCCAGCAGGAGGGATGGGGCCATCTATGGCTACACCTTC. This gives the protein CASRRDGAIYGYTF.

This clonotype was seen a handful of times. J is TRBJ2-1 and V is TRBV4-2, with 12 bases that match TRBD1. Germline CDR1 is LGHNA and CDR2 is YNFKEQ. The CDR3 consists of 15 residues. Trimming removed 3 bases from V and 7 bases from J; junction bases left unmatched: 4. CDR3 DNA: TGTGCCAGCAGCCACCCGGGACAGGGGGCGAATGAGCAGTTCTTC. Translation: CASSHPGQGANEQFF.